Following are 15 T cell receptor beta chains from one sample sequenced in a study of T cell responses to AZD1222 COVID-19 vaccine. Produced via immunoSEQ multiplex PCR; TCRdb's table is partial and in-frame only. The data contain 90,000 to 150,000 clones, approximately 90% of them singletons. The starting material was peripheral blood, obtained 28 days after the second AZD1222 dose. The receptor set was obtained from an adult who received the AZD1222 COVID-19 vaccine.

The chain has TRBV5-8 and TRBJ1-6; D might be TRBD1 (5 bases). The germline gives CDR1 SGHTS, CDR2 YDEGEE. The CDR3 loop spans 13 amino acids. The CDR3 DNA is TGTGTCGCAAGTCGGCGGGGGAACTCACCCCTCCACTTT. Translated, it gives CVASRRGNSPLHF. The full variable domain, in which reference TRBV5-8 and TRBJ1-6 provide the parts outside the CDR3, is EAGVTQSPTHLIKTRGQQATLRCSPISGHTSVYWYQQALGLGLQFLLWYDEGEERNRGNFPPRFSGRQFPNYSSELNVNALELEDSALYLCVASRRGNSPLHFGNGTRLTVT.

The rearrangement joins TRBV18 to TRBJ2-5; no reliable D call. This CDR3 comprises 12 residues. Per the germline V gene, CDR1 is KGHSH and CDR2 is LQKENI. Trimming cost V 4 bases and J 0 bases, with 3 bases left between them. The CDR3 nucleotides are TGTGCCAGCTCACGAAACCAAGAGACCCAGTACTTC. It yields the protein CASSRNQETQYF.

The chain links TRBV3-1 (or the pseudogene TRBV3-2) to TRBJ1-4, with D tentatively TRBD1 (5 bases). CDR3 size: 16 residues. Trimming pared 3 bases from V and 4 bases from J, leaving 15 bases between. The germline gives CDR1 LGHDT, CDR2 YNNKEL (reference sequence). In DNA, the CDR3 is TGTGCCAGCAGCCAGGAACCGGGACGGCGTAATGAAAAACTGTTTTTT. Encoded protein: CASSQEPGRRNEKLFF.

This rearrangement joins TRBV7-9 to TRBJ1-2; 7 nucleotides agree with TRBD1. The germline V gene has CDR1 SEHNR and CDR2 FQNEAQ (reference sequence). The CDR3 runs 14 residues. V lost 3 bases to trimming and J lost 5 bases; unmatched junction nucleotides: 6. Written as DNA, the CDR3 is TGTGCCAGCAGCTTGCTTACAGGGGATTATGGCTACACCTTC. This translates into CASSLLTGDYGYTF.

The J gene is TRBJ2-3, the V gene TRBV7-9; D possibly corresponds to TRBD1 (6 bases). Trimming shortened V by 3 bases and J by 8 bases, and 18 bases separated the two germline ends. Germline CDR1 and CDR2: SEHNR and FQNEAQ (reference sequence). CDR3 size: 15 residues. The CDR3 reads CASSFLDRGSGTQYF. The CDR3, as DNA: TGTGCCAGCAGCTTTTTGGATAGGGGGTCTGGTACGCAGTATTTT.

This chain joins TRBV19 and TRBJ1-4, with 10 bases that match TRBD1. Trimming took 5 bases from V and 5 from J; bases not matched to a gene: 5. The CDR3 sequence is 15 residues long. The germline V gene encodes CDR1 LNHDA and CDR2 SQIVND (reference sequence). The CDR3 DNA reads TGTGCCAGTAGTCTACCGGGACAGGGGAATGAAAAACTGTTTTTT. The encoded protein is CASSLPGQGNEKLFF.

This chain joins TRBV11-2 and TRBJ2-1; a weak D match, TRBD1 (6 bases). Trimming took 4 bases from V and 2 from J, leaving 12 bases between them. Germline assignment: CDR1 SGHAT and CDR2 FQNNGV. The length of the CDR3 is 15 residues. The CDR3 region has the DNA TGTGCCAGCAGCTCGGACAGTGCACCCTACAATGAGCAGTTCTTC. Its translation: CASSSDSAPYNEQFF.

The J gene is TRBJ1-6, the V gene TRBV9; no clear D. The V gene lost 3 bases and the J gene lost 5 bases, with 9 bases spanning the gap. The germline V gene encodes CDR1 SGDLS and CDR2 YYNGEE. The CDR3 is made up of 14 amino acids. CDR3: CASSEMINNSPLHF. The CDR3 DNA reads TGTGCCAGCAGCGAAATGATCAATAATTCACCCCTCCACTTT.

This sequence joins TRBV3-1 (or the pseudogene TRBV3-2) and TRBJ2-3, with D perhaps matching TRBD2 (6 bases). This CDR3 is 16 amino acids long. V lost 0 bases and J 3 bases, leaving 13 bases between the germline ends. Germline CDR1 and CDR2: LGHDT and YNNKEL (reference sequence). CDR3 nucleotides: TGTGCCAGCAGCCAAGATCCGGGAGCCGGGACAGATACGCAGTATTTT. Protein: CASSQDPGAGTDTQYF.

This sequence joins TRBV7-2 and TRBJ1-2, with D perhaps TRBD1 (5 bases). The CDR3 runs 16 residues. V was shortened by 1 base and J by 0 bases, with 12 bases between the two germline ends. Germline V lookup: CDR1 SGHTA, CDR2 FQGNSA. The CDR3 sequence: CASSLVGTLANYGYTF. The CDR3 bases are TGTGCCAGCAGCTTAGTAGGGACGTTAGCTAACTATGGCTACACCTTC.

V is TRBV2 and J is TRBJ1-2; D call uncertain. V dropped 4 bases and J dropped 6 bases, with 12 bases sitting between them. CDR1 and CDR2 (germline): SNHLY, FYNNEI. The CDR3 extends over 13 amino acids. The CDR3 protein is CASSVGVSDGYTF. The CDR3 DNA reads TGTGCCAGCAGTGTCGGGGTTTCTGATGGCTACACCTTC. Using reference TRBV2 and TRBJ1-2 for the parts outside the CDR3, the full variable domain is EPEVTQTPSHQVTQMGQEVILRCVPISNHLYFYWYRQILGQKVEFLVSFYNNEISEKSEIFDDQFSVERPDGSNFTLKIRSTKLEDSAMYFCASSVGVSDGYTFGSGTRLTVV.

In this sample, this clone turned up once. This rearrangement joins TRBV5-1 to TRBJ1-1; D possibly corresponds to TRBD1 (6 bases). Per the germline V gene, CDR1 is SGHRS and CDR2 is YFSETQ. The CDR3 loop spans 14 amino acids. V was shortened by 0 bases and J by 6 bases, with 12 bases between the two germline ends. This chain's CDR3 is CASSLDRVGAEAFF. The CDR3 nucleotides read TGCGCCAGCAGCTTGGACAGGGTGGGCGCTGAAGCTTTCTTT.

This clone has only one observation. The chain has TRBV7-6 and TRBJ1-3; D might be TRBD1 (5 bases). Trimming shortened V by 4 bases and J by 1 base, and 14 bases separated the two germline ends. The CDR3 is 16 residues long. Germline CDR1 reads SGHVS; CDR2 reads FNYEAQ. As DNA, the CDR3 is TGTGCCAGCAGCTCGCGTTCGGGGGGTTCTGGAAACACCATATATTTT. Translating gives CASSSRSGGSGNTIYF.

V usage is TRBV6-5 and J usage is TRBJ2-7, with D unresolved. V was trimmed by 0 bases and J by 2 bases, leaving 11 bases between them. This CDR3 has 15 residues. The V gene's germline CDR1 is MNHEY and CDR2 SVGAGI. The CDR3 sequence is CASSYSRSVPYEQYF. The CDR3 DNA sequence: TGTGCCAGCAGTTACTCGCGGTCTGTTCCCTACGAGCAGTACTTC.

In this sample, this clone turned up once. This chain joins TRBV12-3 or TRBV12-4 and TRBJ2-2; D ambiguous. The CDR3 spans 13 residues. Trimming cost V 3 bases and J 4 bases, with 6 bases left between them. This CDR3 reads CASSLQITGELFF. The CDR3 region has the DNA TGTGCCAGCAGTTTGCAGATCACCGGGGAGCTGTTTTTT.